The rows below give T cell receptor beta chains drawn from one sample of a study of tumor and adjacent non-tumor tissue in lung cancer. TCRdb itself ran the multiplex PCR reads through MiXCR, one entry per CDR3 protein. Of about 110,000 distinct CDR3 sequences in the sample, approximately 84% were seen once. Sequencing was carried out using lung tumor tissue. These receptors all stem from a man aged 70 or older with non-small cell lung cancer. Each CDR3 is given with its conserved first and last residue. The order of the fields is CDR3 DNA, CDR3 protein, J gene, D gene, clone size, V gene. D genes are given only for firm matches. Clone sizes are given selectively: once, few, many, or a class where the clone is expanded.

TGTGCCAGCAGCTCCGTTATCCGGGACAGGACCTACGCGCAGTACTTT | CASSSVIRDRTYAQYF | TRBJ2-7 | TRBD1 | . | TRBV5-6
TGCAGCGTTGTCCCCTATCAATCCTCGGGACAAAATGGCTGCACCTTC | CSVVPYQSSGQNGCTF | TRBJ1-2 | . | . | TRBV29-1
TGCGCCAGCAGCCAAGCTAGAAGCGGGAGAGTCAACAATGAGGAGTTCTTC | CASSQARSGRVNNEEFF | TRBJ2-1 | TRBD2 | . | TRBV4-1
TGTGCCAGCGGCTTTTACAGATACGGCTACACCTTC | CASGFYRYGYTF | TRBJ1-2 | . | once | TRBV11-1
TGTGCCAACAGCCTAACCCCAGGGTCAAAAACGCAGCATTTT | CANSLTPGSKTQHF | TRBJ1-5 | . | . | TRBV11-2
TGTGTCAGCAGCAAGGGACTAGCGGGAGGAACGGGTACGCAGTATTTT | CVSSKGLAGGTGTQYF | TRBJ2-3 | TRBD2 | . | TRBV5-4
TGTGTCAGCAGTCGTTATACGATGAGCTCTGGGGCTAACGTCCTGGCTTTC | CVSSRYTMSSGANVLAF | TRBJ2-6 | . | . | TRBV6-6
TGTGCCAGCAGCCTAGAGGGGTCAGTTAGATCACCCCTCCACTTT | CASSLEGSVRSPLHF | TRBJ1-6 | . | . | TRBV14
TGTGCCAGCAGCTTCGGGGTGGGGGGGCGGTACGAGCAGTACTTC | CASSFGVGGRYEQYF | TRBJ2-7 | . | many | TRBV12-3/TRBV12-4
TGTGCCAGCAGTGCCGACAGGGACTCCTACGAGCAGTACTTC | CASSADRDSYEQYF | TRBJ2-7 | TRBD1 | . | TRBV6-5
TGCGGTGCCCAGGACAGCACAGATACGCAGTATTTT | CGAQDSTDTQYF | TRBJ2-3 | . | . | TRBV20-1
TGCAACGCCAGACGTGGGGTCGACGAGCAGTATTTC | CNARRGVDEQYF | TRBJ2-7 | . | . | TRBV29-1
TGTGCCAACAGCTGGACAGGGTTGAACGCTGAAGCTTTCTTT | CANSWTGLNAEAFF | TRBJ1-1 | TRBD1 | few | TRBV6-5
TGTGCCAGCAGCGCCGTCGGGACCAAGGAGCTGTTTTTT | CASSAVGTKELFF | TRBJ2-2 | . | once | TRBV7-9
TGCACCAGCAACCTCGACAGGGGGATCTACGAGCAGTACTTC | CTSNLDRGIYEQYF | TRBJ2-7 | TRBD1 | . | TRBV5-1